The rows below give T cell receptor beta chains drawn from one sample of a study of blood T cell repertoires in COVID-19. Assay used: immunoSEQ multiplex PCR; TCRdb lists only in-frame clones, some missing. The repertoire holds about 320,000 clones, around 86% seen once, with approximately 5.5% in the top ten. The sample consisted of PBMCs or T cells enriched from blood (not recorded which). These receptors all come from a man aged 55 to 70 who had recovered from COVID-19. Both conserved end residues are part of each CDR3. The order of the fields is D gene, J gene, clone size, V gene, CDR3 DNA, CDR3 protein. A D gene is named only where the DNA matches it firmly. Size values are once, few and many counts, or a class for expanded clones, and some rows have none.

TRBD1 | TRBJ1-4 | - | TRBV5-6 | TGTGCCAGCAGCGAAGGGACAGGGATTAGGGAAAAACTGTTTTTT | CASSEGTGIREKLFF
TRBD1 | TRBJ2-3 | once | TRBV5-5 | TGTGCCAGCAGCTTGACGGTACGACAGGGGGCAGATACGCAGTATTTT | CASSLTVRQGADTQYF
- | TRBJ1-1 | - | TRBV5-4 | TGTGCCAGCAGCCCGGGGGTGGGGACGGAAGCTTTCTTT | CASSPGVGTEAFF
TRBD1 | TRBJ1-5 | - | TRBV20-1 | TGCAGTGCTAGTCCGGACAGGCAACAGCCCCAGCATTTT | CSASPDRQQPQHF
TRBD1 | TRBJ2-7 | - | TRBV6-5 | TGTGCCAGCAGTCGCCCCGGGACAGGCTCCTACGAGCAGTACTTC | CASSRPGTGSYEQYF
TRBD2 | TRBJ2-3 | - | TRBV5-1 | TGCGCCAGCAGCCCCGTCCCTAGCGGGAGGAGGAGAGATACGCAGTATTTT | CASSPVPSGRRRDTQYF
- | TRBJ2-6 | - | TRBV7-9 | TGTGCCAGCACATCGGGGGACTCTGGGGCCAACGTCCTGACTTTC | CASTSGDSGANVLTF
- | TRBJ1-5 | - | TRBV28 | TGTGCCAGCAGTCGACTGACCCCCAATCAGCCCCAGCATTTT | CASSRLTPNQPQHF
TRBD1 | TRBJ1-2 | - | TRBV18 | TGTGCCAGCTCCCGGGACAGCCTCTATGGCTACACCTTC | CASSRDSLYGYTF
- | TRBJ1-6 | - | TRBV5-1 | TGCGCCAGCAGACAAGCGGGTCAGAATTCACCCCTCCACTTT | CASRQAGQNSPLHF
- | TRBJ2-7 | - | TRBV19 | TGTGCCAGTAGTTCAGCGGGTCCCCACGAGCAGTACTTC | CASSSAGPHEQYF
TRBD2 | TRBJ2-5 | - | TRBV2 | TGTGCCAGCACCGCGGGACTAGCGGGAGAGGGGACCCAGTACTTC | CASTAGLAGEGTQYF
TRBD1 | TRBJ1-2 | - | TRBV4-3 | TGCGCCAGCAGCCAAGCCTTTGGACAGGGCTATGGCTACACCTTC | CASSQAFGQGYGYTF
TRBD2 | TRBJ2-5 | - | TRBV5-1 | TGCGCCAGCAGCCCACCTCAGACTAGCGGGAAAGAGACCCAGTACTTC | CASSPPQTSGKETQYF
- | TRBJ2-5 | - | TRBV28 | TGTGCCAGCAGTTTGAGCCAGGGGATTGGAAAGACCCAGTACTTC | CASSLSQGIGKTQYF
TRBD1 | TRBJ1-2 | - | TRBV2 | TGTGCCAGCAGGCTCGACAGGGGGCCTGACTATGGCTACACCTTC | CASRLDRGPDYGYTF
TRBD1 | TRBJ2-7 | once | TRBV2 | TGTGCCAGCAGTCAGGACAGGCAGGAGCAGTACTTC | CASSQDRQEQYF
- | TRBJ2-2 | - | TRBV7-6 | TGTGCCAGCAGCTCGGCGGGACCCACCGGGGAGCTGTTTTTT | CASSSAGPTGELFF
- | TRBJ2-7 | - | TRBV7-3 | TGTGCCAGCAGCTTAGGGGCAGCCAGATTCGACGAGCAGTACTTC | CASSLGAARFDEQYF
TRBD1 | TRBJ1-2 | once | TRBV3-1/TRBV3-2 | TGTGCCAGTATGAAAACGACAGGGGGTGAGGATGGCTACACCTTC | CASMKTTGGEDGYTF
TRBD1 | TRBJ1-1 | - | TRBV19 | TGTGCCAGTAGGCCCTGGGACAGGGGACTGAACACTGAAGCTTTCTTT | CASRPWDRGLNTEAFF
TRBD1 | TRBJ1-1 | - | TRBV28 | TGTGCCAGCAGTGGACAGGTCGAGGAAGCTTTCTTT | CASSGQVEEAFF
- | TRBJ2-3 | - | TRBV6-5 | TGTGCCAGCAGTTACTCGGGCCTACTCACAGATACGCAGTATTTT | CASSYSGLLTDTQYF
- | TRBJ2-1 | - | TRBV30 | TGTGCCTGGATGGACACTCTAAATGAGCAGTTCTTC | CAWMDTLNEQFF
- | TRBJ1-1 | once | TRBV7-9 | TGTGCCAGCAGCCTGTCGCAGGTTACCAACACTGAAGCTTTCTTT | CASSLSQVTNTEAFF
TRBD1 | TRBJ2-7 | - | TRBV7-6 | TGTGCCAGCAGCGTCGGGACAGCCCTAGGCGAGCAGTACTTC | CASSVGTALGEQYF
TRBD2 | TRBJ2-7 | - | TRBV27 | TGTGCCAGCAGTTTACTAGCGGGAGCCTACGAGCAGTACTTC | CASSLLAGAYEQYF
- | TRBJ2-2 | - | TRBV10-1 | TGCGCCAGCAGTGACAATTTGGGTGGGCAGAACACCGGGGAGCTGTTTTTT | CASSDNLGGQNTGELFF
TRBD1 | TRBJ1-1 | - | TRBV3-1/TRBV3-2 | TGTGCCAGCAGCCAAGTATCAGGGGGCTCTGAAGCTTTCTTT | CASSQVSGGSEAFF
- | TRBJ2-1 | - | TRBV7-2 | TGTGCCAGCAGCGCCATAGCGTCGTACAATGAGCAGTTCTTC | CASSAIASYNEQFF
TRBD1 | TRBJ1-2 | - | TRBV13 | TGTGCCAGCAGCCAAGGACAGGGGGCCTTCTATGGCTACACCTTC | CASSQGQGAFYGYTF
- | TRBJ1-4 | - | TRBV28 | TGTGCCACCTCACGCGGGCCCAGGAATGAAAAACTGTTTTTT | CATSRGPRNEKLFF
TRBD1 | TRBJ1-5 | - | TRBV3-1/TRBV3-2 | TGTGCCAGCAGCCAGCTCGGACAGGGAGGTCAGCCCCAGCATTTT | CASSQLGQGGQPQHF
- | TRBJ2-7 | - | TRBV6-2/TRBV6-3 | TGTGCCAGCAGTACTAACCCGAGCCCCTACGAGCAGTACTTC | CASSTNPSPYEQYF
TRBD2 | TRBJ2-7 | - | TRBV28 | TGTGCCAGCAGTTTAGGAGCGGGAGGCCGCGAGCAGTACTTC | CASSLGAGGREQYF
TRBD2 | TRBJ2-1 | - | TRBV7-2 | TGTGCCAGCAGCTTAGCGGGTCTAGCGGGAGTCCTGTTCTTC | CASSLAGLAGVLFF
- | TRBJ1-2 | once | TRBV11-2 | TGTGCCAGCAGCTTAAGCGGGCAGAATTATGGCTACACCTTC | CASSLSGQNYGYTF
- | TRBJ2-7 | once | TRBV5-4 | TGTGCCAGCAGCTTGGCCCCGAGTACCTCCTACGAGCAGTACTTC | CASSLAPSTSYEQYF
TRBD1 | TRBJ1-2 | - | TRBV5-1 | TGCGCCAGCACCCTGGACAGGGTTTCTGGCTACACCTTC | CASTLDRVSGYTF
- | TRBJ2-3 | - | TRBV2 | TGTGCCAGCAGTCTCGCAGTGCTAGATACGCAGTATTTT | CASSLAVLDTQYF
- | TRBJ2-5 | - | TRBV4-2 | TGTGCCAGCAGCCAACCGTCGGGGAGCGGGGAGACCCAGTACTTC | CASSQPSGSGETQYF
- | TRBJ1-5 | - | TRBV6-1 | TGTGCCAGCAGTGAAGGGAGAGGGTATCAGCCCCAGCATTTT | CASSEGRGYQPQHF
TRBD1 | TRBJ2-5 | - | TRBV20-1 | TGCAGTGCTAGTGAGTGGGACAGGTCTGGAGAGACCCAGTACTTC | CSASEWDRSGETQYF
- | TRBJ1-2 | - | TRBV28 | TGTGCCAGCAGCCTAGGGGTTAACTATGGCTACACCTTC | CASSLGVNYGYTF
- | TRBJ1-1 | - | TRBV18 | TGTGCCAGCTCACGAAACAGGGACGAAGCTTTCTTT | CASSRNRDEAFF
- | TRBJ1-5 | once | TRBV10-3 | TGTGCCATCAGAAACCTCGAGAGCCAGCCCCAGCATTTT | CAIRNLESQPQHF
TRBD2 | TRBJ2-7 | - | TRBV29-1 | TGCAGCGTTGAAGGTTTTGCGGGAGGGATCTACGAGCAGTACTTC | CSVEGFAGGIYEQYF
- | TRBJ1-5 | few | TRBV6-5 | TGTGCCAGCAGTTACTCGAGGAATCAGCCCCAGCATTTT | CASSYSRNQPQHF
- | TRBJ1-6 | - | TRBV5-1 | TGCGCCAGCAGCTTGGGGACACTCCTAAATTCACCCCTCCACTTT | CASSLGTLLNSPLHF
TRBD2 | TRBJ2-7 | - | TRBV9 | TGTGCCAGCAGCGCCCCCTTAGGCGGGGGGACCTACGAGCAGTACTTC | CASSAPLGGGTYEQYF
TRBD2 | TRBJ2-3 | - | TRBV9 | TGTGCCAGCAGTAGCGGGAGCTGGAGCACAGATACGCAGTATTTT | CASSSGSWSTDTQYF
- | TRBJ1-2 | - | TRBV7-8 | TGTGCCAGCAGCTTAGCCATCCAGGGGTACTATGGCTACACCTTC | CASSLAIQGYYGYTF
- | TRBJ2-2 | - | TRBV3-1/TRBV3-2 | TGTGCCAGCAGCCAAGTAGGTGGGAGGAACACCGGGGAGCTGTTTTTT | CASSQVGGRNTGELFF
- | TRBJ1-3 | - | TRBV9 | TGTGCCAGCAGCGTAGCTCTCAGGGCAGACCACTCTGGAAACACCATATATTTT | CASSVALRADHSGNTIYF
- | TRBJ2-7 | once | TRBV15 | TGTGCCACCAGCAGAGAGCCGGGGGGCTTCTACGAGCAGTACTTC | CATSREPGGFYEQYF
TRBD1 | TRBJ1-1 | - | TRBV27 | TGTGCCAGCCGGGGACAGGGTTGGTTTGAAGCTTTCTTT | CASRGQGWFEAFF
TRBD1 | TRBJ2-1 | - | TRBV7-2 | TGTGCCAGCAGCTCATCTCGACAGGGGGGGAATGAGCAGTTCTTC | CASSSSRQGGNEQFF
- | TRBJ1-6 | - | TRBV2 | TGTGCCAGCAGTGATCAGGGGTGGAATTCACCCCTCCACTTT | CASSDQGWNSPLHF
TRBD1 | TRBJ2-7 | - | TRBV28 | TGTGCCAGCAGTCCCGCTAAGGGGACAGGGAAATATGAGCAGTACTTC | CASSPAKGTGKYEQYF
TRBD1 | TRBJ2-3 | - | TRBV30 | TGTGCCTGGACCGGGACAGGGTTTAGCACAGATACGCAGTATTTT | CAWTGTGFSTDTQYF